Listed below are T cell receptor beta chains from one sample, sequenced in a study of post-analysis software for immune sequencing data. Via MiXCR, TCRdb re-called the PCR reads, giving one row per CDR3 protein. The table lists about 200,000 distinct CDR3 sequences, 29% of them singletons, with 3% to 3.5% in the top ten. Source material: blood. These receptors were obtained from a girl younger than 18 with multiple sclerosis. Each CDR3 is given with its conserved first and last residue. The order of the fields is V gene, J gene, D gene, clone size, CDR3 DNA, CDR3 protein. D genes are given only for firm matches. Clone size is given for some rows only: seen once, a few or many times, or a class if the clone is expanded.

v_call: TRBV2
j_call: TRBJ1-5
d_call: -
clone_size: many
cdr3_nt: TGTGCCAGCAGTGAGTCATCCCTAAGCAGGCAGCCCCAGCATTTT
cdr3_aa: CASSESSLSRQPQHF

v_call: TRBV28
j_call: TRBJ1-1
d_call: -
clone_size: -
cdr3_nt: TGCGCCCACCATAAACTGGTTACGGGGGCAGCTTTCTTT
cdr3_aa: CAHHKLVTGAAFF

v_call: TRBV7-2
j_call: TRBJ2-7
d_call: TRBD1
clone_size: many
cdr3_nt: TGTGCCAGCAGCACCGGGACAGGGGGGCGCGAGCAGTACTTC
cdr3_aa: CASSTGTGGREQYF

v_call: TRBV27
j_call: TRBJ2-3
d_call: TRBD1
clone_size: many
cdr3_nt: TGTGCCAGCAGTCTTAGACAGGGTCCAGTCACAGATACGCAGTATTTT
cdr3_aa: CASSLRQGPVTDTQYF

v_call: TRBV7-7
j_call: TRBJ2-5
d_call: -
clone_size: many
cdr3_nt: TGTGCCAGCAGCTTCGGTGGCAGAATCGGGGAGGCGACCCAGTACTTC
cdr3_aa: CASSFGGRIGEATQYF

v_call: TRBV5-1
j_call: TRBJ2-7
d_call: TRBD1
clone_size: once
cdr3_nt: TGCGCCAGCAGATTAGGGACAGGGGAAGACGAGCAGTACTTC
cdr3_aa: CASRLGTGEDEQYF

v_call: TRBV28
j_call: TRBJ2-7
d_call: TRBD1
clone_size: many
cdr3_nt: TGTGCCACCTGGGACAGGGGTTACGAGCAGTACTTC
cdr3_aa: CATWDRGYEQYF

v_call: TRBV12-3/TRBV12-4
j_call: TRBJ1-3
d_call: -
clone_size: once
cdr3_nt: TGTGCCAGCAGTTTCGGTCGCACCATATATTTT
cdr3_aa: CASSFGRTIYF

v_call: TRBV12-3/TRBV12-4
j_call: TRBJ2-3
d_call: -
clone_size: -
cdr3_nt: TGTGCCAGCAGTTCTGGCACAGATACGGAGTATTTT
cdr3_aa: CASSSGTDTEYF

v_call: TRBV4-1
j_call: TRBJ2-7
d_call: -
clone_size: few
cdr3_nt: TGCGCCAGCAGCCCCCCCGGTGGCCAACCCACCTACGAGCAGTACTTC
cdr3_aa: CASSPPGGQPTYEQYF

v_call: TRBV5-1
j_call: TRBJ2-6
d_call: TRBD2
clone_size: -
cdr3_nt: TGCGCCAGCAGCTTGGAGGGGACTAGCGGGTACCCTGGGGCCAACGTCCCGACTTTC
cdr3_aa: CASSLEGTSGYPGANVPTF

v_call: TRBV6-6
j_call: TRBJ2-3
d_call: -
clone_size: -
cdr3_nt: TGTGCCAGCAGCAAGGGGGAGCCAGATACGCAGTATTTT
cdr3_aa: CASSKGEPDTQYF

v_call: TRBV20-1
j_call: TRBJ2-5
d_call: -
clone_size: many
cdr3_nt: TGCAGTGCTAGAGATAGGAAATGGGACCATCAAGAGACCCAGTACTTC
cdr3_aa: CSARDRKWDHQETQYF

v_call: TRBV6-2/TRBV6-3
j_call: TRBJ2-7
d_call: TRBD2
clone_size: many
cdr3_nt: TGTGCCAGCATCCTAGCGGGGGGTCATAGCGACGAGCAGTACTTC
cdr3_aa: CASILAGGHSDEQYF

v_call: TRBV13
j_call: TRBJ1-2
d_call: TRBD1
clone_size: -
cdr3_nt: TGTGCCAGCAGCTTGACAGGGGAGGACGATGGCTACACCTTC
cdr3_aa: CASSLTGEDDGYTF

v_call: TRBV2
j_call: TRBJ2-1
d_call: TRBD1
clone_size: many
cdr3_nt: TGTGCCAGCATTGTCCAGGGGGCATTGGATGAGCAGTTCTTC
cdr3_aa: CASIVQGALDEQFF

v_call: TRBV12-3/TRBV12-4
j_call: TRBJ1-1
d_call: TRBD1
clone_size: -
cdr3_nt: TGTGCCAGCACCCCGACAGGGCGGACCACTGAAGCTTTCTTT
cdr3_aa: CASTPTGRTTEAFF

v_call: TRBV18
j_call: TRBJ1-1
d_call: -
clone_size: few
cdr3_nt: TGTGCCAGCTCACCTCTGGGCGTCGGGAACACTGAAGCTTTCTTT
cdr3_aa: CASSPLGVGNTEAFF

v_call: TRBV29-1
j_call: TRBJ1-1
d_call: TRBD1
clone_size: many
cdr3_nt: TGCAGCGTTGAAGATAAGAAAGGGGGCTGGGGAGCTTTCTTT
cdr3_aa: CSVEDKKGGWGAFF

v_call: TRBV5-1
j_call: TRBJ2-3
d_call: TRBD2
clone_size: -
cdr3_nt: TGCGCCAGCAGCTTGTTTGCGGGGGGGCAAGATACGCAGTATTTT
cdr3_aa: CASSLFAGGQDTQYF

v_call: TRBV5-1
j_call: TRBJ2-7
d_call: -
clone_size: -
cdr3_nt: TGCGCCAGCAGCTTATATCAAACCTACGAGCAGTACTTC
cdr3_aa: CASSLYQTYEQYF

v_call: TRBV12-3/TRBV12-4
j_call: TRBJ1-1
d_call: -
clone_size: -
cdr3_nt: TGTGCCAGCAGTCCAGGGCGGGGTGAAGCTTTCTTT
cdr3_aa: CASSPGRGEAFF

v_call: TRBV5-1
j_call: TRBJ2-1
d_call: TRBD2
clone_size: -
cdr3_nt: TGCGCCAGCAGCCCCCGGCGGCCTAGCGGCAGACTTGAGCAGTTCTTC
cdr3_aa: CASSPRRPSGRLEQFF

v_call: TRBV6-1
j_call: TRBJ1-5
d_call: -
clone_size: -
cdr3_nt: TGTGCCAGCAGTGAAGTCCGGAATCAGCCCCAGCATTTT
cdr3_aa: CASSEVRNQPQHF

v_call: TRBV4-2
j_call: TRBJ2-1
d_call: -
clone_size: many
cdr3_nt: TGTGCCAGCAGCCTAGAACGGACTACAAACAATGAGCAGTTCTTC
cdr3_aa: CASSLERTTNNEQFF

v_call: TRBV6-5
j_call: TRBJ2-7
d_call: -
clone_size: -
cdr3_nt: TGTGCCAGCAGTCCCCAGGGGAGTAGCGGCTACGAGCAGTACTTC
cdr3_aa: CASSPQGSSGYEQYF

v_call: TRBV18
j_call: TRBJ2-7
d_call: -
clone_size: once
cdr3_nt: TGTGCCAGCTCACCAGGACAGAAGCGCTACGAGCAGTACTTC
cdr3_aa: CASSPGQKRYEQYF